Reported below is one T cell receptor (beta chain). This clonotype was seen ten or more times. Which antigen it targets is not known. One base away there is no much larger clone; base qualities are not given. Receptor libraries were prepared by PCR. TCRdb names Illumina HiSeq 2500 as the instrument used. Molecular barcoding was employed in the preparation of TCR libraries, with unique molecular identifiers being used to normalize TCRbeta repertoire quantification. TCRdb reprocessing: public reads trimmed at Q25 with fastp, clones called with MiXCR, in-frame beta chains kept. Entries that share a CDR3 protein sequence are merged under the most common genes and DNA. This sample comprises hundreds of thousands of distinct CDR3 sequences, approximately 10% of them detected only once. The ten largest account for roughly 27% of the sample. This specimen's treatment or condition label, per the study, means: allogeneic hematopoietic cell transplantation with graft depleted of TCRalphabeta T cells and CD19 B cells. The transplant recipients were children given TCRalphabeta/CD19-depleted allogeneic hematopoietic cell grafts.

This specimen comes from a study of T-cell reconstitution after alpha-beta-depleted transplantation in children (dated by TCRdb to 2016 to 2017). Background on the whole study: Using TCR repertoire profiling, the study quantitatively followed how T-cell immune reconstitution unfolded in children after TCRalphabeta/CD19-depleted allogeneic hematopoietic cell transplantation.

Study-level results and caveats: In some patients, the high TCRbeta diversity seen at day 60 was put down to recipient T cells and intrathymic progenitors that had survived conditioning. Hyperexpanded clone frequencies declined over subsequent months; after one year, T-cell counts and TCRbeta diversity were mostly attributed to newly produced T cells. Apparently early alphabetaT-cell count recovery about two months after transplant reportedly relied on only several hundred rapidly expanded clones derived from non-depleted graft cells.

This specimen consisted of PBMCs, obtained before TCRalphabeta/CD19-depleted stem cell transplant. This clonotype was sampled from a child under two years old with acute myeloid leukemia, due to receive a stem cell transplant.

The DNA reads TGCAGCGTTGAAGGCGGTCCAGGTGGCAATGAGCAGTTCTTC. It translates to CSVEGGPGGNEQFF. Recombination linked TRBV29-1 to TRBJ2-1; no D gene is confidently identified. Reading the germline V gene gives CDR1 SQVTM and CDR2 ANQGSEA. The CDR3, cysteine through phenylalanine, is 14 amino acids long. The read is trimmed to its CDR3 DNA, 42 bases read in frame from base 1. At the junction V is shortened by 1 base and J by 6 bases, with 13 bases in between.